This T cell receptor beta chain was recovered during a study of vaccination and CD4 T cells after COVID-19. In the study overall: The peptides that stimulated the cells were overlapping spike peptides from SARS-CoV-2, HCoV-NL63, HCoV-OC43 and HCoV-229E.

Described treatment: roughly nine-day PBMC culture with coronavirus spike peptide pools or control peptides (ViraFEST assay). Collection of the unexposed donor's CD4+ T cells took place before the COVID-19 pandemic (2011-2018). From germline, CDR1 is DFQATT and CDR2 SNEGSKA (reference sequence). The CDR3 is made up of 17 amino acids. The V and J ends lost 0 bases and 4 bases respectively, with 19 bases between them. With the Oncomine TCR Beta short-read assay, DNA from cultured CD4+ T cells was sequenced. Genomic DNA was extracted from cultured CD4+ T cells. TCRdb fed the PCR reads into MiXCR, producing one record per CDR3 protein. The top ten hold over 11% of the sample, which has around 10,000 distinct CDR3 sequences, about a third seen once. This clonotype was found a few times. Its specificity is unknown.

Material: CD4+ T cells from blood, cultured in vitro. This receptor was obtained from a human donor in good health. V and J are TRBV20-1 and TRBJ2-1; either TRBD1 or TRBD2 may supply D (5 bases each). CDR3 nucleotide sequence: TGCAGTGCTAGAGATCAGGGTGGGCTAGCAAGGTACAATGAGCAGTTCTTC. Its protein product is CSARDQGGLARYNEQFF.